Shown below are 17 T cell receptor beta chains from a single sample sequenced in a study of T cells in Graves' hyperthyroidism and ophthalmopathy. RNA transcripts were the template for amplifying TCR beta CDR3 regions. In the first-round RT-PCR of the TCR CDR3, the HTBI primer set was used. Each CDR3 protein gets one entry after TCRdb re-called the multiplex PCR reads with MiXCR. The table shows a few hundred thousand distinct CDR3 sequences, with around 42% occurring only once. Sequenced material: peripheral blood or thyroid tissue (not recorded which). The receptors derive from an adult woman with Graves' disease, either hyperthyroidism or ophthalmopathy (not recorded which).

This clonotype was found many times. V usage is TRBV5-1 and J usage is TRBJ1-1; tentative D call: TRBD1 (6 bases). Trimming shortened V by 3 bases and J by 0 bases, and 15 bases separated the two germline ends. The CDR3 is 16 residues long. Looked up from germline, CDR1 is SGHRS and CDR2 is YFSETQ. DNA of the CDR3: TGCGCCAGCAGCTCAGGGGCCGGGGGCTTGAACACTGAAGCTTTCTTT. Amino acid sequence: CASSSGAGGLNTEAFF.

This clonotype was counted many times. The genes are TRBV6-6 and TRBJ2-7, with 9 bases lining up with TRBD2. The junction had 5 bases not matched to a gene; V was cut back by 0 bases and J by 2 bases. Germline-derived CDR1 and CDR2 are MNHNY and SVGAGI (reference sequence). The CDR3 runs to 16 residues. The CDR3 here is CASSYSTGLAPYEQYF. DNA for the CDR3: TGTGCCAGCAGTTACTCGACGGGACTAGCCCCCTACGAGCAGTACTTC.

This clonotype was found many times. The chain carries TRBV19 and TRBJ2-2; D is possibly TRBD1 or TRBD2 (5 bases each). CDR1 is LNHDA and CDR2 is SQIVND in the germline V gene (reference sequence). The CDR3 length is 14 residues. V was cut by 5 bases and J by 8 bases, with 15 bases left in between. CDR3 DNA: TGTGCCAGTAGTTCGGGGCCCCCTAGGGGGGAGCTGTTTTTT. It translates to CASSSGPPRGELFF.

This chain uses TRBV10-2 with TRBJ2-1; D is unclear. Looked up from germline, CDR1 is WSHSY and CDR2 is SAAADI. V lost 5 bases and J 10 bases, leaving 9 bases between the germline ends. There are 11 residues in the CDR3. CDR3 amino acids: CASSPFWEQFF. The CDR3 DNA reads TGCGCCAGCAGTCCCTTCTGGGAGCAGTTCTTC.

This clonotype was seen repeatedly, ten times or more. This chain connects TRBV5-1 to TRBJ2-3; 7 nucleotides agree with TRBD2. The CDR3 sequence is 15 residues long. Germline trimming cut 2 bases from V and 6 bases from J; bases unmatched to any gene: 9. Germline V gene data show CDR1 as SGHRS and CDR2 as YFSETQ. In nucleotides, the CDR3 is TGCGCCAGCAGCTTTGTGGCAAATAGCGGGGATACGCAGTATTTT. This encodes CASSFVANSGDTQYF. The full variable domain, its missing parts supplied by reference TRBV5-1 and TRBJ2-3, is KAGVTQTPRYLIKTRGQQVTLSCSPISGHRSVSWYQQTPGQGLQFLFEYFSETQRNKGNFPGRFSGRQFSNSRSEMNVSTLELGDSALYLCASSFVANSGDTQYFGPGTRLTVL.

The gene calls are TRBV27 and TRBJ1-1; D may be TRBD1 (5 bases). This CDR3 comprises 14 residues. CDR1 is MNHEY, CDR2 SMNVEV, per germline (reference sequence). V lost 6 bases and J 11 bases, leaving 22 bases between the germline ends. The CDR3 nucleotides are TGTGCCAGCAGGCGGGGGAGGGATGGAGGCTCCGCTTTCTTT. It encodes CASRRGRDGGSAFF.

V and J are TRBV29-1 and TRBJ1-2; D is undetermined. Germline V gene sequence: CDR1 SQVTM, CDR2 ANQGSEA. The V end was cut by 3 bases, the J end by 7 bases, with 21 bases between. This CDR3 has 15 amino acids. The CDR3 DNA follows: TGCAGCGTTGATAACTCTCCCTACGAGTGGGCTGGCTACACCTTC. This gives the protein CSVDNSPYEWAGYTF.

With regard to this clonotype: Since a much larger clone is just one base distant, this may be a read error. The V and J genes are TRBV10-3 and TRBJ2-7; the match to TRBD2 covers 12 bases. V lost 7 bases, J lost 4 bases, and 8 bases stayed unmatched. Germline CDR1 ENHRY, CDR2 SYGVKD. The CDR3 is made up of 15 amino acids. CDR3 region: CAINPAGLAGYEQYF. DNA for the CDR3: TGTGCCATCAATCCTGCGGGACTAGCGGGTTACGAGCAGTACTTC.

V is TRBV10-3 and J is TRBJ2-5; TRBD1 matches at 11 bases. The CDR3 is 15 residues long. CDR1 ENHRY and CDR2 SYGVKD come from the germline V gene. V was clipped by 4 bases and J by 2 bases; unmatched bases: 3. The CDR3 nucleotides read TGTGCCATCAGTGGGGGGGACAGGGGGCAAGAGACCCAGTACTTC. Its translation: CAISGGDRGQETQYF.

CDR3 in amino acids: CASSRDGTPNYGYTF. For the CDR3, the DNA is TGTGCCAGCAGCCGGGACGGGACACCTAACTATGGCTACACCTTC. The chain uses TRBV9 and TRBJ1-2; tentative D call: TRBD1 (6 bases). The CDR3 contains 15 residues. Trimming shortened V by 4 bases and J by 0 bases, and 13 bases separated the two germline ends. Per the germline V gene, CDR1 is SGDLS and CDR2 is YYNGEE.

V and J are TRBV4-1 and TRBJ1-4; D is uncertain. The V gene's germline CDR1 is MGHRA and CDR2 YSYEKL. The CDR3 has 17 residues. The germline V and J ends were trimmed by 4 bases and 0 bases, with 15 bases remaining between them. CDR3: CASSLLARVATNEKLFF. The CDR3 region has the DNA TGCGCCAGCAGCCTCTTGGCTCGGGTTGCAACTAATGAAAAACTGTTTTTT.

The CDR3 region is CASLLVGLYEQYF. Here the CDR3 DNA reads TGTGCCAGCTTGCTTGTGGGGTTATACGAGCAGTACTTC. The V and J genes are TRBV2 and TRBJ2-7; D gene ambiguous. This CDR3 contains 13 residues. The germline V gene has CDR1 SNHLY and CDR2 FYNNEI. Between the trimmed V and J ends, which lost 8 bases and 4 bases, there was a span of 15 bases.

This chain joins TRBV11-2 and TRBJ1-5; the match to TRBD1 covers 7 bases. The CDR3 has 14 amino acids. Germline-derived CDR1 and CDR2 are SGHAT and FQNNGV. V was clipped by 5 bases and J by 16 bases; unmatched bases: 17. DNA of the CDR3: TGTGCCAGCAGCCCGGATTTGGGCGGACAGGAATTACATTTT. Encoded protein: CASSPDLGGQELHF.

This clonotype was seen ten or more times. The CDR3 coding sequence is TGTGCCAGTAGTGCGGCGAGGACCCAGTACTTC. It specifies CASSAARTQYF. This rearrangement joins TRBV19 to TRBJ2-5; D gene uncertain. CDR1 and CDR2 from the germline V gene are LNHDA and SQIVND (reference sequence). The CDR3 runs 11 residues. V was shortened by 5 bases and J by 7 bases, with 8 bases between the two germline ends.

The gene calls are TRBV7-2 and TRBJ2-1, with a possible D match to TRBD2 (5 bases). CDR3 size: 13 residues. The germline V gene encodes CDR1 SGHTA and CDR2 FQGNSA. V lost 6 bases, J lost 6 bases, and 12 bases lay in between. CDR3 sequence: CASRKTLVNEQFF. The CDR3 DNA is TGTGCCAGCAGGAAAACACTAGTCAATGAGCAGTTCTTC.

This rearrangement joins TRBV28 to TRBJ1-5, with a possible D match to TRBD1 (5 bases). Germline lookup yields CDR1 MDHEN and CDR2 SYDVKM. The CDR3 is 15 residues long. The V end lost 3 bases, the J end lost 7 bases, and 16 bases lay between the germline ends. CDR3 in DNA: TGTGCCAGCAGTTTCGCGGCGGGGCGGGGGCAGCCCCAGCATTTT. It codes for CASSFAAGRGQPQHF.

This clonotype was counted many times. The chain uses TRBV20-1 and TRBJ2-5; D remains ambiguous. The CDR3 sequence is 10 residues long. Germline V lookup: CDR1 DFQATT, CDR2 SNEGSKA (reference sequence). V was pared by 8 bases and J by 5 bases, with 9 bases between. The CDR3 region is CSPYRETQYF. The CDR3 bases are TGCAGTCCCTATCGGGAGACCCAGTACTTC.